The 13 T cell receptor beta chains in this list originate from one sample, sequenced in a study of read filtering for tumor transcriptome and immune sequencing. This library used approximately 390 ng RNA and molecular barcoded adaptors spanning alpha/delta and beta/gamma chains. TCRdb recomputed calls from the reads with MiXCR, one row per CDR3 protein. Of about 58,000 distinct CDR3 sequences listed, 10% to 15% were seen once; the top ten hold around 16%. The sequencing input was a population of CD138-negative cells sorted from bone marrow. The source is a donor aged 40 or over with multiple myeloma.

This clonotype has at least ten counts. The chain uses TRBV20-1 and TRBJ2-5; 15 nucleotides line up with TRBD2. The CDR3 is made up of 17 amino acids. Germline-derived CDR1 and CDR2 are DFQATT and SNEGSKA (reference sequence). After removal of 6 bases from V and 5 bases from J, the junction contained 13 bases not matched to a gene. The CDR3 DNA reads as TGCAGTGCCAGGACTAGCGGGGGGGCCCTGGATAGGGAGACCCAGTACTTC. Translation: CSARTSGGALDRETQYF.

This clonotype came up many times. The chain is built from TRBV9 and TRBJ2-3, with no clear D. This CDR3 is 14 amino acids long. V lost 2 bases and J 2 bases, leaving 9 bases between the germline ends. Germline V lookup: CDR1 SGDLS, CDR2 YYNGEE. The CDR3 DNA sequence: TGTGCCAGCAGCGTTTTGGGCTCCACAGATACGCAGTATTTT. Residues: CASSVLGSTDTQYF.

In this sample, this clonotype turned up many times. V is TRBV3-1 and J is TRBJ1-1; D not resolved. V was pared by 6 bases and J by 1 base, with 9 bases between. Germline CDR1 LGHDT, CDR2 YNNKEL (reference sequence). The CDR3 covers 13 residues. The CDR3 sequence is CASSLVGNTEAFF. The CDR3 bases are TGTGCCAGCAGTCTGGTCGGGAACACTGAAGCTTTCTTT.

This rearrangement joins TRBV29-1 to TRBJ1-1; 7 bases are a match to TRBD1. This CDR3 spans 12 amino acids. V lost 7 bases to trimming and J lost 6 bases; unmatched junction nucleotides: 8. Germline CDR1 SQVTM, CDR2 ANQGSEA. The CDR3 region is CSGFRGRSEAFF. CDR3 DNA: TGCAGCGGCTTCAGGGGGAGGTCTGAAGCTTTCTTT.

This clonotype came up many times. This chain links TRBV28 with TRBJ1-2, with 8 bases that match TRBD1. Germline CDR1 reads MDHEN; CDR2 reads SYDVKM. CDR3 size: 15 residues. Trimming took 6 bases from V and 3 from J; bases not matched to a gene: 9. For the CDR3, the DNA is TGTGCCAGCAGGGGTTCCAGGGGGCGCGACTATGGCTACACCTTC. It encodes CASRGSRGRDYGYTF.

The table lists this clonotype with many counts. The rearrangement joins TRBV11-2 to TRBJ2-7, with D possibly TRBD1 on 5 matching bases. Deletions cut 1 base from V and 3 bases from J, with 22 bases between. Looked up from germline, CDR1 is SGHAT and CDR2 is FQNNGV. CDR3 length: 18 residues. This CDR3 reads CASSLVNQGLGRHYEQYF. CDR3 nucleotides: TGTGCCAGCAGCTTAGTCAATCAGGGCCTCGGACGGCACTACGAGCAGTACTTC.

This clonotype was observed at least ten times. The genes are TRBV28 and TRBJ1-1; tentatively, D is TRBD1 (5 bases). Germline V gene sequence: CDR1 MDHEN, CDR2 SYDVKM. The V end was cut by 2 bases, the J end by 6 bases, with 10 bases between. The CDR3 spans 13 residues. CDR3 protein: CASSLGQPSEAFF. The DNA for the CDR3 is TGTGCCAGCAGTTTAGGACAACCGTCTGAAGCTTTCTTT.

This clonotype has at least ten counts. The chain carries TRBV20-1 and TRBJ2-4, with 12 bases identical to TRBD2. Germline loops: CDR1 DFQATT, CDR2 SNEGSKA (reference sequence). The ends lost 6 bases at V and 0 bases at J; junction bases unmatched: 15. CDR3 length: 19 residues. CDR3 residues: CSAPPTGTSGRIAKNIQYF. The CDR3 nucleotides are TGCAGTGCCCCACCTACCGGGACTAGCGGGCGGATAGCCAAAAACATTCAGTACTTC.

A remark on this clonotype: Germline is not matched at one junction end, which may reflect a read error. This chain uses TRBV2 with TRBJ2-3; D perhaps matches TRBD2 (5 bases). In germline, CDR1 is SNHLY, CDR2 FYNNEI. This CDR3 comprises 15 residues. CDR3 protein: CASSEGITATDTQYF. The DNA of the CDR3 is TGCGCCAGCAGTGAGGGTATAACTGCCACAGATACGCAGTATTTT.

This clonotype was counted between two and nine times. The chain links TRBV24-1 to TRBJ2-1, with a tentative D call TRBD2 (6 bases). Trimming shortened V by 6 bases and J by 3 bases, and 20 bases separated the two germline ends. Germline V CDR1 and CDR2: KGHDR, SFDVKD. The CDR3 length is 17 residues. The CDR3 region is CATSPSVAASVYNEQFF. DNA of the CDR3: TGTGCCACCAGTCCCTCCGTCGCGGCTAGCGTCTACAATGAGCAGTTCTTC.

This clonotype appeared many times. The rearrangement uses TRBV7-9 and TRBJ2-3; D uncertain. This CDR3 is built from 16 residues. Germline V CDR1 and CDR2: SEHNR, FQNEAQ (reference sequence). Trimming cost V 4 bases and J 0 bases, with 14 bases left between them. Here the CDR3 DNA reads TGTGCCAGCAGCTCAAGACTTCAGCTAAGCACAGATACGCAGTATTTT. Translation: CASSSRLQLSTDTQYF.

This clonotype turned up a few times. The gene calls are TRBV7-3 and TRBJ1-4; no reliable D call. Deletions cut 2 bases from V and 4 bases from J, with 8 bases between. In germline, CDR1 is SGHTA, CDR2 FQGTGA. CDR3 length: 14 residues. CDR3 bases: TGTGCCAGCAGCTTAGTAGGCCTTAATGAAAAACTGTTTTTT. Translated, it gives CASSLVGLNEKLFF. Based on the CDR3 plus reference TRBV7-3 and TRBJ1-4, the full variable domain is GAGVSQTPSNKVTEKGKYVELRCDPISGHTALYWYRQSLGQGPEFLIYFQGTGAADDSGLPNDRFFAVRPEGSVSTLKIQRTERGDSAVYLCASSLVGLNEKLFFGSGTQLSVL.

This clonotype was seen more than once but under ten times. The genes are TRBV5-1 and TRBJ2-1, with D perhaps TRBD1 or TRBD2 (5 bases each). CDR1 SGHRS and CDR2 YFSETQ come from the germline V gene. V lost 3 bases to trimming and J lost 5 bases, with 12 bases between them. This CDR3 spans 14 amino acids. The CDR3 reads CASSWRGAHNEQFF. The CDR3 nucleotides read TGCGCCAGCAGCTGGCGAGGGGCTCACAATGAGCAGTTCTTC. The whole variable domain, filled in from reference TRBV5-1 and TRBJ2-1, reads KAGVTQTPRYLIKTRGQQVTLSCSPISGHRSVSWYQQTPGQGLQFLFEYFSETQRNKGNFPGRFSGRQFSNSRSEMNVSTLELGDSALYLCASSWRGAHNEQFFGPGTRLTVL.